This TCR beta chain was identified during a study of cytomegalovirus exposure and HLA in healthy donors. Study summary: Prior work identified about 120 million unique TCR beta sequences in about 179 million T cells. Findings and caveats of the study: Both high specificity and high sensitivity reportedly marked the classifier's diagnosis of cytomegalovirus status.

PCR used 60 Vbeta primers and 13 Jbeta primers. This table comes from immunoSEQ multiplex PCR, and its TCRdb copy is limited to in-frame clones, with some not included. The table shows about 160,000 clones, with about 80% occurring only once. Of note for this clone: Its cognate antigen is unknown.

Losses at the gene ends were 2 bases for V and 7 bases for J; bases not matched to a gene: 6. The CDR3 spans 16 residues. CDR1 MGHRA and CDR2 YSYEKL come from the germline V gene. The receptor comes from a man between 18 and 35 years old in good health and CMV-seropositive. This rearrangement joins TRBV4-1 to TRBJ1-5; 12 bases line up with TRBD1. Sequencing was carried out using PBMCs. CDR3 coding DNA: TGCGCCAGCAGCCAACCGGGACAGGGGGCAAAACAGCCCCAGCATTTT. Encoded protein: CASSQPGQGAKQPQHF.